This T cell receptor beta chain stems from a study of blood T cell repertoires in COVID-19. Across the study: COVID-19 samples collected from the United States, Italy and Spain covered acute and convalescent phases. Nucleic acid was either cDNA or gDNA, and it came from T cells, B-cell-depleted T cells, or PBMCs.

In the authors' workflow: Reference gene primer amplification gave nucleated cell count estimates. Using immunoSEQ multiplex PCR, the repertoire was profiled, and TCRdb retains in-frame clones only, with some absent. That table is the source of V, J and clone size, and D and trimming were worked out from the DNA. The sample has around 100,000 clones, approximately 87% seen once. Germline CDR1 reads SGHRS; CDR2 reads YFSETQ. J lost 3 bases, V lost 2 bases, and 2 bases had no gene match. The length of the CDR3 is 15 residues. Sequenced material: peripheral blood. The TCR originated in a human donor with acute or convalescent COVID-19. The donor label of this sample is uncertain. The chain carries TRBV5-1 and TRBJ2-7; 13 bases align to TRBD2. This CDR3 is CASSLGLAGDYEQYF. CDR3 DNA sequence: TGCGCCAGCAGCTTAGGACTAGCGGGGGACTACGAGCAGTACTTC.